This TCR beta chain was recovered during a study of control samples from healthy donors and cancer patients. Some clones are missing from TCRdb's copy, which holds only in-frame ones; the method was immunoSEQ multiplex PCR. The profile shows about 94,000 clones, less than 95% of them singletons. CDR1 is SGHNT, CDR2 YYREEE, per germline (reference sequence). Losses at the gene ends were 5 bases for V and 5 bases for J; bases not matched to a gene: 8. CDR3 length equals 14 residues. The chain carries TRBV5-4 and TRBJ2-7, with 9 bases aligning to TRBD1. The material sequenced was blood. This clonotype was sampled from a woman aged 18-35 years in good health. This chain's CDR3 is CASRTGQGVHEQYF. CDR3 in DNA: TGTGCCAGCAGAACGGGACAGGGTGTCCACGAGCAGTACTTC. Full variable domain (missing parts from reference TRBV5-4 and TRBJ2-7): ETGVTQSPTHLIKTRGQQVTLRCSSQSGHNTVSWYQQALGQGPQFIFQYYREEENGRGNFPPRFSGLQFPNYSSELNVNALELDDSALYLCASRTGQGVHEQYFGPGTRLTVT.